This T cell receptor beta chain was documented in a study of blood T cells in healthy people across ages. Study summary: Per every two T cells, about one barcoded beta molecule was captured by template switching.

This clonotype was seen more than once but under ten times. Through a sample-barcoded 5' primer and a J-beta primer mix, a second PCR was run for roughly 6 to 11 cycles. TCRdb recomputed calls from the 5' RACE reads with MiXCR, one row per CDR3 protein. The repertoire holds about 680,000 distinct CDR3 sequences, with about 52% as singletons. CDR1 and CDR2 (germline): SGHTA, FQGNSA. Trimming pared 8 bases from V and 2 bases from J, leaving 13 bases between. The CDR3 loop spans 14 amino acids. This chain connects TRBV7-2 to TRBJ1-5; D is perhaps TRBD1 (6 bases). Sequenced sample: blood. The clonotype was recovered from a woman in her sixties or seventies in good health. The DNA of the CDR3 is TGTGCCAGCGGCCAGGACAGTGGCAATCAGCCCCAGCATTTT. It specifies CASGQDSGNQPQHF.